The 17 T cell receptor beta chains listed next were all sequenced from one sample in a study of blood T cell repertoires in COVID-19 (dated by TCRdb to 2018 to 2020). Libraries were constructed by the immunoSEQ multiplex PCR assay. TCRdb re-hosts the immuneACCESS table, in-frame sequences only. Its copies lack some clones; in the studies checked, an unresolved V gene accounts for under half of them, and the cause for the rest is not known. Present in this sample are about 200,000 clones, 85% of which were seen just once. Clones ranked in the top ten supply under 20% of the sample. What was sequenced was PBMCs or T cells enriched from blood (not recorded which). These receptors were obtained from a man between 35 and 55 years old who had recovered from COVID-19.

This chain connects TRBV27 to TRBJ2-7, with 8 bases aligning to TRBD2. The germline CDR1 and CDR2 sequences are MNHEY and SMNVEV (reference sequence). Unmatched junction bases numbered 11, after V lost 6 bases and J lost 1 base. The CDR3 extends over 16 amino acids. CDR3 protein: CASRPRGGSNSYEQYF. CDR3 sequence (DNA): TGTGCCAGCAGACCCCGGGGGGGGAGCAATTCCTACGAGCAGTACTTC.

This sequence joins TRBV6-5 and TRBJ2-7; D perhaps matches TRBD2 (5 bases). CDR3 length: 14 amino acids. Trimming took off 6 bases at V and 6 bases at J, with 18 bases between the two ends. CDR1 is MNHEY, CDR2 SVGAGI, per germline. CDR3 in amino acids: CASSSLGKRGEQYF. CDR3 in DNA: TGTGCCAGCAGCTCACTTGGTAAACGGGGCGAGCAGTACTTC.

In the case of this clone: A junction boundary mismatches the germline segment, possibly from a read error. The CDR3 sequence is CASSDNSPLHF. CDR3 DNA sequence: TGTGCCAGCTCCGATAATTCACCCCTCCACTTT. The rearrangement uses TRBV18 and TRBJ1-6; no definite D call. Germline CDR1 and CDR2: KGHSH and LQKENI. The CDR3 runs 11 residues. The entire variable domain, with the rest obtained from reference TRBV18 and TRBJ1-6, is as follows: NAGVMQNPRHLVRRRGQEARLRCSPMKGHSHVYWYRQLPEEGLKFMVYLQKENIIDESGMPKERFSAEFPKEGPSILRIQQVVRGDSAAYFCASSDNSPLHFGNGTRLTVT.

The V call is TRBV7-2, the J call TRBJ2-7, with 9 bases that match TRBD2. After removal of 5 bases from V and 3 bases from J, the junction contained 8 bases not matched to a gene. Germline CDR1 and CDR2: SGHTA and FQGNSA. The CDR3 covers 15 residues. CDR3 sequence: CASSTRLAVNYEQYF. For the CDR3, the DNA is TGTGCCAGCAGCACCCGACTAGCGGTTAACTACGAGCAGTACTTC.

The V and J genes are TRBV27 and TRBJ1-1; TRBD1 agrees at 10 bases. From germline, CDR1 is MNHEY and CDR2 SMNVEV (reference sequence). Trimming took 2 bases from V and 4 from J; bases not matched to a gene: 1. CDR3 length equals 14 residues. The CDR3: CASSLGDRGTEAFF. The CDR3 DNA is TGTGCCAGCAGTTTAGGGGACAGGGGCACTGAAGCTTTCTTT.

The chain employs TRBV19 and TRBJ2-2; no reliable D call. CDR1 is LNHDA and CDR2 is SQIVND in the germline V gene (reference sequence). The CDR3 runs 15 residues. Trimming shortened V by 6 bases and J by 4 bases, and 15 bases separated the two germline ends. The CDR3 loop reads CASSMARSTTGELFF. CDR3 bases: TGTGCCAGTAGCATGGCCAGGTCCACCACCGGGGAGCTGTTTTTT.

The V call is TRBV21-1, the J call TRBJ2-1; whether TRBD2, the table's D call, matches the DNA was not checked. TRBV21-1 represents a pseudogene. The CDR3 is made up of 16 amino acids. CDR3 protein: CASGASGGGIYNEQFF. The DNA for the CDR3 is TGTGCCAGCGGTGCGAGCGGCGGGGGCATCTACAATGAGCAGTTCTTC.

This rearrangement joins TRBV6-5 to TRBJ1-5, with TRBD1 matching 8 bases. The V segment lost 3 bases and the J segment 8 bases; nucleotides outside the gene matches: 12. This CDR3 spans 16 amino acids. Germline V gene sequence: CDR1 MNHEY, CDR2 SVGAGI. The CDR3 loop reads CASSYSGQGASEPQHF. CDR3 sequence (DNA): TGTGCCAGCAGTTATTCAGGACAGGGAGCTTCGGAGCCCCAGCATTTT.

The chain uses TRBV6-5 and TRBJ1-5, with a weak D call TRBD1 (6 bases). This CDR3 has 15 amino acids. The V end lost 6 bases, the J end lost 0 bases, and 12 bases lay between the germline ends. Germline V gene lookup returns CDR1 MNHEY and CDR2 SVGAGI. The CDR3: CASSADSYSNQPQHF. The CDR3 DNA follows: TGTGCCAGCAGCGCGGACAGCTATAGCAATCAGCCCCAGCATTTT.

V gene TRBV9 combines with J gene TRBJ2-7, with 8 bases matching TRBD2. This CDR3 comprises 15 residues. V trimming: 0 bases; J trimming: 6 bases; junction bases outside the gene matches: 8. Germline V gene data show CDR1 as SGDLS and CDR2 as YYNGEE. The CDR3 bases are TGTGCCAGCAGCGTAGCAGCGGGAGTGGTTGGCGAGCAGTACTTC. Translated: CASSVAAGVVGEQYF.

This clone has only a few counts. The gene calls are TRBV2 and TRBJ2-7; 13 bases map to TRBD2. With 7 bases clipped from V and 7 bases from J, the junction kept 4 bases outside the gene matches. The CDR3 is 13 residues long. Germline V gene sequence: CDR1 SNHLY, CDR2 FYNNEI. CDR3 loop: CASKLAGGREQYF. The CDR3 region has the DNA TGTGCCAGCAAACTAGCGGGAGGGAGGGAGCAGTACTTC.

CDR3 DNA: TGTGCTAGTGGTTTGGGGCAGGGTAGTGGCTACACCTTC. Encoded protein: CASGLGQGSGYTF. The chain couples TRBV12-5 to TRBJ1-2; D is perhaps TRBD1 (5 bases). The CDR3 covers 13 residues. Trimming left V 1 base short and J 7 bases short, with 10 bases between. Per the germline V gene, CDR1 is LGHNT and CDR2 is FRNRAP.

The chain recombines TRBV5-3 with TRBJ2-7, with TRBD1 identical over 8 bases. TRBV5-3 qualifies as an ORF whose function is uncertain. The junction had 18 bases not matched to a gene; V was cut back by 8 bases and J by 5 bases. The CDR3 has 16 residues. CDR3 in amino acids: CARRQGFVLCGHEQYF. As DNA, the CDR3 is TGTGCCAGGAGACAGGGGTTCGTGCTGTGCGGGCACGAGCAGTACTTC.

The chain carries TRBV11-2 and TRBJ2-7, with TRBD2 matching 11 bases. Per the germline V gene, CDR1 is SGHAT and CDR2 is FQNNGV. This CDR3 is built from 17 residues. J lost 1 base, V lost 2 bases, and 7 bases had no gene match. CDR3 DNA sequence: TGTGCCAGCAGCTTAACTAGCGGGAGAGGGGGGTCCTACGAGCAGTACTTC. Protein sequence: CASSLTSGRGGSYEQYF. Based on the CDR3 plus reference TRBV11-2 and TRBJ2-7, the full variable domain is EAGVAQSPRYKIIEKRQSVAFWCNPISGHATLYWYQQILGQGPKLLIQFQNNGVVDDSQLPKDRFSAERLKGVDSTLKIQPAKLEDSAVYLCASSLTSGRGGSYEQYFGPGTRLTVT.

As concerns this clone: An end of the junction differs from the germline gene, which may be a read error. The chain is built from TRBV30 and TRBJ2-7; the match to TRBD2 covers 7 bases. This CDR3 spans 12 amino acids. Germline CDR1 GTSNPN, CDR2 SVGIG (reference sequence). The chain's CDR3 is CAGSGVTYEQYF. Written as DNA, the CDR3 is TGTGCCGGGAGCGGGGTAACCTACGAGCAGTACTTC. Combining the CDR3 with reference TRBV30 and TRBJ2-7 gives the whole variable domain SQTIHQWPATLVQPVGSPLSLECTVEGTSNPNLYWYRQAAGRGLQLLFYSVGIGQISSEVPQNLSASRPQDRQFILSSKKLLLSDSGFYLCAGSGVTYEQYFGPGTRLTVT.

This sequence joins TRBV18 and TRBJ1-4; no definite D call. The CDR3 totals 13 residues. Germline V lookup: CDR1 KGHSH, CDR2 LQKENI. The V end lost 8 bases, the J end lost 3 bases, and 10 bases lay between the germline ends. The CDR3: CASTRGANEKLFF. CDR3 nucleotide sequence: TGTGCCAGCACACGGGGAGCTAATGAAAAACTGTTTTTT.

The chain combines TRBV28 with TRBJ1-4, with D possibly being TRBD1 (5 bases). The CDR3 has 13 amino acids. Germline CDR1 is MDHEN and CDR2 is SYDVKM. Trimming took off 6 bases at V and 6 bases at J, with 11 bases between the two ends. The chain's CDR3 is CASRTGGDEKLFF. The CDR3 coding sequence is TGTGCCAGCAGGACTGGGGGGGATGAAAAACTGTTTTTT.